Listed here are 31 T cell receptor beta chains from one sample, sequenced in a study of identifying expanded T cells in peripheral blood. TCRdb keeps only in-frame clones here, not all; method: immunoSEQ multiplex PCR. Of 85,000 to 100,000 clones in the sample, 88% were seen once. The sequenced sample consisted of blood. Receptors were obtained from a person between 18 and 75 years old in good health.

The rearrangement uses TRBV6-5 and TRBJ1-2; a weak D match, TRBD1 (5 bases). The V gene lost 0 bases and the J gene lost 8 bases, with 13 bases spanning the gap. Germline loops: CDR1 MNHEY, CDR2 SVGAGI. The CDR3 extends over 14 amino acids. Here the CDR3 DNA reads TGTGCCAGCAGTTACTCGCATAGGCGGGGGGGCTACACCTTC. Translation gives CASSYSHRRGGYTF.

This sequence joins TRBV6-1 and TRBJ2-6, with no clear D. Germline V lookup: CDR1 MNHNS, CDR2 SASEGT. The CDR3 covers 13 residues. Trimming left V 5 bases short and J 1 base short, with 3 bases between. The CDR3 nucleotides read TGTGCCAGCAGTAAGTCTGGGGCCAACGTCCTGACTTTC. Its translation: CASSKSGANVLTF.

This chain uses TRBV6-1 with TRBJ2-1; D remains ambiguous. The CDR3 totals 13 residues. The germline V and J ends were trimmed by 4 bases and 5 bases, with 9 bases remaining between them. Germline V gene lookup returns CDR1 MNHNS and CDR2 SASEGT. The CDR3 DNA sequence: TGTGCCAGCAGTGCGGCCGAAAACAATGAGCAGTTCTTC. This translates into CASSAAENNEQFF.

The rearrangement uses TRBV18 and TRBJ1-4, with 11 bases fitting TRBD1. Per germline, CDR1 KGHSH and CDR2 LQKENI. V lost 4 bases to trimming and J lost 5 bases; unmatched junction nucleotides: 6. The CDR3 length is 16 residues. The CDR3 DNA follows: TGTGCCAGCTCACTTACTGGACAGGGGGCAAATGAAAAACTGTTTTTT. It translates to CASSLTGQGANEKLFF. Using reference TRBV18 and TRBJ1-4 for the parts outside the CDR3, the full variable domain is NAGVMQNPRHLVRRRGQEARLRCSPMKGHSHVYWYRQLPEEGLKFMVYLQKENIIDESGMPKERFSAEFPKEGPSILRIQQVVRGDSAAYFCASSLTGQGANEKLFFGSGTQLSVL.

A word on this clone: Distinct nucleotide sequences in the sample also encode this CDR3. V usage is TRBV6-1 and J usage is TRBJ2-7; 12 nucleotides agree with TRBD2. J lost 1 base, V lost 2 bases, and 0 bases had no gene match. The CDR3 loop spans 15 amino acids. Germline CDR1 MNHNS, CDR2 SASEGT. The CDR3 reads CASSELAGGSYEQYF. In nucleotides, the CDR3 is TGTGCCAGCAGTGAACTAGCGGGGGGGTCCTACGAGCAGTACTTC.

The J gene is TRBJ1-4, the V gene TRBV5-6; D remains unclear. Germline loops: CDR1 SGHDT, CDR2 YYEEEE. The CDR3 totals 15 residues. Trimming removed 0 bases from V and 2 bases from J, with 8 bases in between. The CDR3 nucleotides read TGTGCCAGCAGCTTGGGGGGTTTCACTAATGAAAAACTGTTTTTT. Encoded protein: CASSLGGFTNEKLFF.

Comments on this clone: The sample contains more than one DNA sequence encoding this CDR3. The gene calls are TRBV5-1 and TRBJ1-2; 7 bases fit TRBD1. The CDR3 length is 13 residues. Germline CDR1 reads SGHRS; CDR2 reads YFSETQ. Trimming at V came to 4 bases and at J to 3 bases, leaving 3 bases not matched to a gene. The CDR3 loop is CASSVDRDYGYTF. The CDR3 region has the DNA TGCGCCAGCAGCGTTGACAGGGACTATGGCTACACCTTC.

The chain combines TRBV15 with TRBJ2-3; perhaps TRBD2 as D (6 bases). V lost 5 bases, J lost 6 bases, and 15 bases lay in between. The V gene's germline CDR1 is LNHNV and CDR2 YYDKDF (reference sequence). This CDR3 spans 14 amino acids. CDR3 DNA sequence: TGTGCCACCAGCCCGGCGGGGTGGCCGGATACGCAGTATTTT. Translation: CATSPAGWPDTQYF. Looking up the rest from reference TRBV15 and TRBJ2-3 gives the full variable domain: DAMVIQNPRYQVTQFGKPVTLSCSQTLNHNVMYWYQQKSSQAPKLLFHYYDKDFNNEADTPDNFQSRRPNTSFCFLDIRSPGLGDTAMYLCATSPAGWPDTQYFGPGTRLTVL.

This chain's CDR3 is CASSHGTSGQETQYF. The CDR3 nucleotides are TGTGCCAGCAGCCACGGGACTAGCGGACAAGAGACCCAGTACTTC. The chain combines TRBV7-3 with TRBJ2-5, with 11 bases aligning to TRBD2. Germline lookup yields CDR1 SGHTA and CDR2 FQGTGA. The CDR3 sequence is 15 residues long. The ends lost 5 bases at V and 2 bases at J; junction bases unmatched: 4. The full variable domain, rest sourced from reference TRBV7-3 and TRBJ2-5, is GAGVSQTPSNKVTEKGKYVELRCDPISGHTALYWYRQSLGQGPEFLIYFQGTGAADDSGLPNDRFFAVRPEGSVSTLKIQRTERGDSAVYLCASSHGTSGQETQYFGPGTRLLVL.

This clone was picked up one time. This chain links TRBV7-8 with TRBJ1-6; possibly TRBD1 for D (5 bases). The germline gives CDR1 SGHVS, CDR2 FQNEAQ. Trimming took 1 base from V and 6 from J, leaving 16 bases between them. The CDR3 loop spans 17 amino acids. CDR3 amino acids: CASSLEFWGGRNSPLHF. The CDR3 nucleotides are TGTGCCAGCAGCTTAGAGTTCTGGGGGGGTCGTAATTCACCCCTCCACTTT.

V and J are TRBV11-2 and TRBJ2-1; TRBD1 might be the D (6 bases). The germline gives CDR1 SGHAT, CDR2 FQNNGV. There are 15 residues in the CDR3. Trimming removed 4 bases from V and 0 bases from J, with 10 bases in between. The CDR3 protein is CASSSQGSSYNEQFF. The CDR3 DNA is TGTGCCAGCAGCTCCCAGGGGAGCTCCTACAATGAGCAGTTCTTC.

The rearrangement uses TRBV7-2 and TRBJ1-2, with D unclear. Trimming removed 3 bases from V and 6 bases from J, with 8 bases in between. Germline CDR1 is SGHTA and CDR2 is FQGNSA. The CDR3 extends over 12 amino acids. Here the CDR3 reads CASSFLRNGYTF. DNA of the CDR3: TGTGCCAGCAGCTTTCTGCGAAATGGCTACACCTTC.

The genes are TRBV6-5 and TRBJ2-7, with unresolved D. The germline V and J ends were trimmed by 2 bases and 6 bases, with 14 bases remaining between them. The CDR3 consists of 14 residues. The V gene's germline CDR1 is MNHEY and CDR2 SVGAGI. In DNA, the CDR3 is TGTGCCAGCAGTTACACCCGAGGAGCCAGCGAGCAGTACTTC. Translating gives CASSYTRGASEQYF.

The V gene is TRBV5-1, the J gene TRBJ1-1; the D gene is possibly TRBD1 (5 bases). The V end was cut by 4 bases, the J end by 6 bases, with 16 bases between. This CDR3 has 14 residues. Germline CDR1 reads SGHRS; CDR2 reads YFSETQ. CDR3 bases: TGCGCCAGCAGCACCCGCCAGGGTGGACCTGAAGCTTTCTTT. Its translation: CASSTRQGGPEAFF.

The chain has TRBV5-4 and TRBJ1-6; D is possibly TRBD1 (5 bases). The CDR3 contains 15 residues. V lost 0 bases to trimming and J lost 7 bases, with 11 bases between them. CDR1 is SGHNT and CDR2 is YYREEE in the germline V gene (reference sequence). CDR3 region: CASSLEGVQNSPLHF. In DNA form, the CDR3 reads TGTGCCAGCAGCTTGGAAGGGGTCCAGAATTCACCCCTCCACTTT.

The chain combines TRBV28 with TRBJ2-1; the D is unclear. Per germline, CDR1 MDHEN and CDR2 SYDVKM. The V and J ends lost 5 bases and 8 bases respectively, with 16 bases between them. CDR3 length: 14 residues. CDR3 sequence reads: CASSPMGVVDEQFF. CDR3 nucleotide sequence: TGTGCCAGCAGTCCGATGGGCGTCGTCGATGAGCAGTTCTTC.

The chain employs TRBV28 and TRBJ1-5; 7 nucleotides line up with TRBD1. The germline V gene has CDR1 MDHEN and CDR2 SYDVKM. This CDR3 spans 14 amino acids. Unmatched junction bases numbered 5, after V lost 5 bases and J lost 4 bases. In DNA, the CDR3 is TGTGCCAGCAGTAAGACAGGGAGGAATCAGCCCCAGCATTTT. It yields the protein CASSKTGRNQPQHF.

A single count supports this clone. The rearrangement joins TRBV6-5 to TRBJ2-1; no clear D. Germline V CDR1 and CDR2: MNHEY, SVGAGI. This CDR3 comprises 14 residues. The V end lost 0 bases, the J end lost 2 bases, and 5 bases lay between the germline ends. This CDR3 is CASSYSIPYNEQFF. The CDR3 nucleotides read TGTGCCAGCAGTTACTCCATCCCCTACAATGAGCAGTTCTTC.

The genes are TRBV6-6 and TRBJ2-5; 10 bases line up with TRBD2. This CDR3 is built from 15 residues. The junction had 8 bases not matched to a gene; V was cut back by 5 bases and J by 5 bases. Germline V gene sequence: CDR1 MNHNY, CDR2 SVGAGI (reference sequence). DNA for the CDR3: TGTGCCAGCAGTGCCAGCGGGGGGGGTCTTGAGACCCAGTACTTC. Translated, it gives CASSASGGGLETQYF.

The chain links TRBV18 to TRBJ1-2, with 10 bases lining up with TRBD1. Looked up from germline, CDR1 is KGHSH and CDR2 is LQKENI. V lost 2 bases to trimming and J lost 6 bases; unmatched junction nucleotides: 9. CDR3 length: 16 residues. CDR3 in DNA: TGTGCCAGCTCACCAAAAGAGGCCGGGACAGGGGATGGCTACACCTTC. Translation gives CASSPKEAGTGDGYTF. The whole variable domain, remainder taken from reference TRBV18 and TRBJ1-2, is NAGVMQNPRHLVRRRGQEARLRCSPMKGHSHVYWYRQLPEEGLKFMVYLQKENIIDESGMPKERFSAEFPKEGPSILRIQQVVRGDSAAYFCASSPKEAGTGDGYTFGSGTRLTVV.

V and J are TRBV7-3 and TRBJ2-7; D might be TRBD2 (5 bases). This CDR3 spans 14 amino acids. Per germline, CDR1 SGHTA and CDR2 FQGTGA. Trimming cost V 5 bases and J 4 bases, with 15 bases left between them. The CDR3 reads CASSTDGNSYEQYF. The CDR3 nucleotides read TGTGCCAGCAGCACCGACGGGAATTCATACGAGCAGTACTTC.

The chain joins TRBV5-5 to TRBJ1-6; 9 bases are shared with TRBD1. V shed 4 bases, J shed 8 bases, and the junction held 19 bases outside the gene matches. Per the germline V gene, CDR1 is SGHKS and CDR2 is YYEKEE (reference sequence). CDR3 size: 19 residues. DNA for the CDR3: TGTGCCAGCAGCCAAGACGTCCCGGGACAGGGTAAGGGCGATTCACCCCTCCACTTT. Translation: CASSQDVPGQGKGDSPLHF.

Only one count was recorded for this clone. The rearrangement links TRBV27 to TRBJ2-5, with 8 positions matching TRBD2. The CDR3 totals 15 residues. Germline values: CDR1 MNHEY, CDR2 SMNVEV (reference sequence). Unmatched junction bases numbered 8, after V lost 8 bases and J lost 0 bases. CDR3 DNA sequence: TGTGCCAGCGGCCCGACTAGCGCAAACCAAGAGACCCAGTACTTC. It codes for CASGPTSANQETQYF.

The rearrangement links TRBV25-1 to TRBJ2-2; D not certain. Germline CDR1 MGHDK, CDR2 SYGVNS. The CDR3 is 17 residues long. V was trimmed by 3 bases and J by 4 bases, leaving 18 bases between them. This CDR3 reads CASSDSGRTPGTGELFF. The CDR3 bases are TGTGCCAGCAGTGATTCCGGAAGGACCCCGGGCACCGGGGAGCTGTTTTTT.

The V call is TRBV4-1, the J call TRBJ1-2; no reliable D call. This CDR3 contains 14 residues. Trimming pared 1 base from V and 8 bases from J, leaving 14 bases between. Germline V gives CDR1 MGHRA, CDR2 YSYEKL. CDR3 sequence (DNA): TGCGCCAGCAGCCAAGCTCCGGGGTTAAACGGCTACACCTTC. Its translation is CASSQAPGLNGYTF.

The CDR3 protein is CASSQHGQISYEQYF. DNA for the CDR3: TGTGCCAGCAGCCAGCATGGGCAGATCTCCTACGAGCAGTACTTC. The chain couples TRBV14 to TRBJ2-7; no firm D call. In germline, CDR1 is SGHDN, CDR2 FVKESK. With 3 bases removed from V and 0 bases from J, the gap between germline ends came to 12 bases. CDR3 length equals 15 residues.

This CDR3 is CASSPGQGAIYGYTF. CDR3 in DNA: TGTGCCAGCAGCCCAGGACAGGGGGCTATCTATGGCTACACCTTC. The genes are TRBV5-5 and TRBJ1-2, with TRBD1 matching over 11 bases. The germline CDR1 and CDR2 sequences are SGHKS and YYEKEE (reference sequence). V dropped 4 bases and J dropped 4; count of bases not matched to a gene: 6. The CDR3 spans 15 residues.

The chain is built from TRBV12-2 and TRBJ2-5; the table's D gene call, TRBD1, was not cross checked with the DNA. TRBV12-2 is annotated as a pseudogene. The CDR3 has 18 residues. DNA for the CDR3: TGTGCGTTACCGGGGTTAGCAAGTGGGGGCTCAAGAAAAGAGACCCAGTACTTC. Translated, it gives CALPGLASGGSRKETQYF.

The genes are TRBV7-2 and TRBJ1-2, with D unclear. CDR1 and CDR2 from the germline V gene are SGHTA and FQGNSA. Between the trimmed V and J ends, which lost 5 bases and 8 bases, there was a span of 15 bases. This CDR3 is built from 13 residues. The CDR3 DNA reads as TGTGCCAGCAGCCAAGAGAATTTAAGAGGCTACACCTTC. Protein sequence: CASSQENLRGYTF.

This sequence joins TRBV30 and TRBJ1-4; D remains unclear. The CDR3 has 13 residues. Germline V gene data show CDR1 as GTSNPN and CDR2 as SVGIG (reference sequence). Trimming stripped 4 bases from V and 5 bases from J, with 11 bases between. CDR3 amino acids: CAWNLSENEKLFF. The DNA of the CDR3 is TGTGCCTGGAATCTCTCAGAGAATGAAAAACTGTTTTTT.

This chain connects TRBV7-2 to TRBJ2-5; unclear D gene. The CDR3 length is 13 residues. V was clipped by 6 bases and J by 9 bases, with 17 bases between them. Germline loops: CDR1 SGHTA, CDR2 FQGNSA. The CDR3: CASSPPGPGPQYF. DNA of the CDR3: TGTGCCAGCAGTCCCCCAGGACCAGGTCCCCAGTACTTC.